Following are 28 T cell receptor beta chains from one sample sequenced in a study of CD8 T cells in ankylosing spondylitis. Via MiXCR, TCRdb re-called the 5' RACE reads, giving one row per CDR3 protein. Of around 300,000 distinct CDR3 sequences in the sample, 11% are singletons; the top ten hold roughly 9.2%. The sequenced sample was blood, either unsorted or a sorted T cell fraction (not recorded which). The receptors here all came from a female donor with ankylosing spondylitis or in good health (not recorded which).

This clonotype was seen at least ten times. The chain joins TRBV18 to TRBJ2-2; 7 nucleotides agree with TRBD2. The CDR3 loop spans 16 amino acids. Germline V lookup: CDR1 KGHSH, CDR2 LQKENI. V lost 3 bases, J lost 7 bases, and 11 bases stayed unmatched. The CDR3 protein is CASSPVRAGPGGELFF. The CDR3 region has the DNA TGTGCCAGCTCACCGGTAAGAGCGGGGCCCGGCGGGGAGCTGTTTTTT.

This clonotype was seen repeatedly, ten times or more. The chain carries TRBV5-1 and TRBJ2-7, with 7 bases identical to TRBD1. CDR1 is SGHRS, CDR2 YFSETQ, per germline. CDR3 length: 14 residues. Trimming cost V 0 bases and J 6 bases; bases outside gene matches: 6. Here the CDR3 DNA reads TGCGCCAGCAGCTTGGGACAGGGAGTCTCCGAGCAGTACTTC. Translating it yields CASSLGQGVSEQYF.

This clonotype came up many times. The chain recombines TRBV7-2 with TRBJ2-1, with 9 positions matching TRBD1. With V trimmed by 6 bases and J by 1 base, 4 bases remained unmatched. This CDR3 comprises 15 residues. Germline V gene data show CDR1 as SGHTA and CDR2 as FQGNSA. The CDR3 region has the DNA TGTGCCAGCAGTTGGGACAGGGCGTCCTACAATGAGCAGTTCTTC. Amino acids: CASSWDRASYNEQFF.

This clonotype was counted at least ten times. The chain couples TRBV28 to TRBJ2-5; 11 nucleotides align to TRBD1. The CDR3 extends over 16 amino acids. With V trimmed by 2 bases and J by 4 bases, 6 bases remained unmatched. Germline CDR1 is MDHEN and CDR2 is SYDVKM. This CDR3 reads CASSLGRTGGRETQYF. The CDR3 DNA is TGTGCCAGCAGTTTAGGGAGGACAGGGGGCAGAGAGACCCAGTACTTC. The full variable domain, in which reference TRBV28 and TRBJ2-5 provide the parts outside the CDR3, is DVKVTQSSRYLVKRTGEKVFLECVQDMDHENMFWYRQDPGLGLRLIYFSYDVKMKEKGDIPEGYSVSREKKERFSLILESASTNQTSMYLCASSLGRTGGRETQYFGPGTRLLVL.

Comments on this clonotype: One end of the junction does not line up with germline, which may come from a read error. The V gene is TRBV7-2, the J gene TRBJ2-6; D may be TRBD1 (5 bases). This CDR3 region has 17 residues. Per germline, CDR1 SGHTA and CDR2 FQGNSA. CDR3 sequence reads: CATPGQRPFSGANILTF. In DNA, the CDR3 is TGTGCTACGCCAGGGCAGAGACCTTTCTCTGGGGCCAACATCCTGACTTTC.

This clonotype was detected ten times or more. J is TRBJ1-3 and V is TRBV5-1; D unclear. This CDR3 has 16 residues. The ends were cut back, 2 bases at V and 0 bases at J, with 12 bases in the middle. The germline gives CDR1 SGHRS, CDR2 YFSETQ. CDR3 in amino acids: CASSLFFGDSGNTIYF. The CDR3, as DNA: TGCGCCAGCAGCTTATTTTTTGGTGACTCTGGAAACACCATATATTTT. The full variable domain, with the rest looked up from reference TRBV5-1 and TRBJ1-3, is KAGVTQTPRYLIKTRGQQVTLSCSPISGHRSVSWYQQTPGQGLQFLFEYFSETQRNKGNFPGRFSGRQFSNSRSEMNVSTLELGDSALYLCASSLFFGDSGNTIYFGEGSWLTVV.

V gene TRBV5-1 combines with J gene TRBJ1-1, with D maybe TRBD1 (6 bases). CDR1 and CDR2 (germline): SGHRS, YFSETQ. The V and J ends lost 1 base and 1 base respectively, with 29 bases between them. This CDR3 has 21 amino acids. The CDR3 is CASSLTIAGALSAGTNTEAFF. CDR3 sequence (DNA): TGCGCCAGCAGCTTGACCATTGCGGGGGCCTTGTCGGCGGGGACGAACACTGAAGCTTTCTTT.

The sample holds many counts of this clonotype. The chain has TRBV5-1 and TRBJ1-1, with D possibly TRBD1 on 5 matching bases. V lost 0 bases and J lost 1, with 10 bases in between. The germline CDR1 and CDR2 sequences are SGHRS and YFSETQ. There are 15 residues in the CDR3. The CDR3 is CASSLGPGENTEAFF. In DNA form, the CDR3 reads TGCGCCAGCAGCTTGGGCCCGGGGGAGAACACTGAAGCTTTCTTT.

This clonotype has ten or more counts. The V call is TRBV6-1, the J call TRBJ2-2; 8 bases map to TRBD2. The trim removed 6 bases at V and 3 bases at J, leaving 9 bases unmatched. The CDR3 extends over 16 amino acids. Looked up from germline, CDR1 is MNHNS and CDR2 is SASEGT. CDR3 amino acids: CASRQGAGGYTGELFF. For the CDR3, the DNA is TGTGCCAGCAGGCAAGGGGCGGGAGGTTACACCGGGGAGCTGTTTTTT.

This clonotype was seen at least ten times. The rearrangement uses TRBV6-5 and TRBJ2-7; D is perhaps TRBD2 (6 bases). The CDR3 has 16 residues. The germline CDR1 and CDR2 sequences are MNHEY and SVGAGI. Deletions cut 0 bases from V and 1 base from J, with 13 bases between. The CDR3 sequence: CASSYSWEVMSYEQYF. CDR3 bases: TGTGCCAGCAGTTACTCCTGGGAGGTCATGTCCTACGAGCAGTACTTC.

This clonotype was observed a few times. This chain links TRBV7-2 with TRBJ2-1, with D possibly matching TRBD1 (6 bases). Trimming took off 5 bases at V and 4 bases at J, with 21 bases between the two ends. The CDR3 loop spans 17 amino acids. CDR1 is SGHTA, CDR2 FQGNSA, per germline. CDR3 residues: CASSRPSRGFAYNEQFF. The CDR3 coding sequence is TGTGCCAGCAGCCGCCCTTCTAGGGGGTTCGCTTACAATGAGCAGTTCTTC.

This clonotype was detected a few times. The V gene is TRBV7-8, the J gene TRBJ1-5; possible D gene TRBD1, 6 bases. CDR3 length: 14 amino acids. The germline CDR1 and CDR2 sequences are SGHVS and FQNEAQ. V lost 6 bases, J lost 10 bases, and 19 bases lay in between. As DNA, the CDR3 is TGTGCCAGCAGTCGACCGGGGCAGGGGCGTCCCCAGCATTTT. This gives the protein CASSRPGQGRPQHF.

This clonotype was recorded at least ten times. The chain combines TRBV28 with TRBJ1-1; D ambiguous. This CDR3 region has 13 residues. The germline gives CDR1 MDHEN, CDR2 SYDVKM. The V gene lost 2 bases and the J gene lost 11 bases, with 15 bases spanning the gap. The CDR3 DNA follows: TGTGCCAGCAGTTTACCTCCTAGTTCCTGGGCTTTCTTT. It codes for CASSLPPSSWAFF.

The V and J genes are TRBV18 and TRBJ2-7, with 8 bases matching TRBD1. The J segment lost 3 bases and the V segment lost 2 bases, leaving 9 bases of the junction unmatched. This CDR3 is built from 16 residues. The germline gives CDR1 KGHSH, CDR2 LQKENI. CDR3 loop: CASSPVTGQVGYEQYF. For the CDR3, the DNA is TGTGCCAGCTCACCAGTTACGGGACAGGTAGGCTACGAGCAGTACTTC.

This clonotype was counted ten times or more. This rearrangement joins TRBV20-1 to TRBJ2-7; 8 bases map to TRBD2. The CDR3 is 11 residues long. Germline CDR1 is DFQATT and CDR2 is SNEGSKA (reference sequence). Germline trimming cut 5 bases from V and 6 bases from J; bases unmatched to any gene: 3. Here the CDR3 reads CSASRGGEQYF. CDR3 bases: TGCAGTGCTTCCCGGGGGGGCGAGCAGTACTTC.

At least ten counts were recorded for this clonotype. The chain combines TRBV29-1 with TRBJ1-2, with 8 bases identical to TRBD1. The CDR3 has 12 residues. Trimming took 7 bases from V and 6 from J; bases not matched to a gene: 7. Germline lookup yields CDR1 SQVTM and CDR2 ANQGSEA. This CDR3 reads CSAWDRLNGYTF. The CDR3 DNA reads TGCAGCGCCTGGGACAGGTTGAATGGCTACACCTTC.

The genes are TRBV21-1 and TRBJ2-1. TRBV21-1 is labeled a pseudogene. There are 11 residues in the CDR3. The CDR3: CASSKVNEQFF. In DNA, the CDR3 is TGTGCCAGCAGCAAAGTAAATGAGCAGTTCTTC.

This clonotype was found many times. This rearrangement joins TRBV7-2 to TRBJ2-3; no firm D call. Germline V gene data show CDR1 as SGHTA and CDR2 as FQGNSA. The V gene lost 4 bases and the J gene lost 8 bases, with 19 bases spanning the gap. The length of the CDR3 is 15 residues. CDR3 loop: CASSWTRAIGGTQYF. The CDR3, as DNA: TGTGCCAGCAGCTGGACCCGGGCCATAGGCGGTACGCAGTATTTT. Full variable domain (outside the CDR3, taken from reference TRBV7-2 and TRBJ2-3): GAGVSQSPSNKVTEKGKDVELRCDPISGHTALYWYRQSLGQGLEFLIYFQGNSAPDKSGLPSDRFSAERTGGSVSTLTIQRTQQEDSAVYLCASSWTRAIGGTQYFGPGTRLTVL.

This clonotype was detected only a few times. V gene TRBV20-1 combines with J gene TRBJ1-6; the D gene is possibly TRBD1 (6 bases). There are 14 residues in the CDR3. V lost 6 bases to trimming and J lost 7 bases, with 16 bases between them. Germline-derived CDR1 and CDR2 are DFQATT and SNEGSKA (reference sequence). CDR3 protein: CSATPTGTNSPLHF. Written as DNA, the CDR3 is TGCAGTGCCACCCCCACAGGGACAAATTCACCCCTCCACTTT.

This clonotype was found many times. The rearrangement uses TRBV20-1 and TRBJ2-5, with 8 bases aligning to TRBD1. From germline, CDR1 is DFQATT and CDR2 SNEGSKA (reference sequence). The V gene end was trimmed by 3 bases and the J gene end by 2 bases; junction bases not matched to a gene: 8. The CDR3 is made up of 15 amino acids. In DNA, the CDR3 is TGCAGTGCTAGGCCGGGACAGGATATTCAAGAGACCCAGTACTTC. As protein: CSARPGQDIQETQYF.

This clonotype was seen only a few times. The CDR3 protein is CASSLATSRLETGELFF. The CDR3 coding sequence is TGTGCCAGCAGCTTGGCCACTAGCAGACTAGAAACCGGGGAGCTGTTTTTT. This chain uses TRBV5-5 with TRBJ2-2; possible D gene TRBD2, 6 bases. Germline assignment: CDR1 SGHKS and CDR2 YYEKEE (reference sequence). V was cut by 0 bases and J by 5 bases, with 17 bases left in between. The CDR3 extends over 17 amino acids. Using reference TRBV5-5 and TRBJ2-2 for the parts outside the CDR3, the full variable domain is DAGVTQSPTHLIKTRGQQVTLRCSPISGHKSVSWYQQVLGQGPQFIFQYYEKEERGRGNFPDRFSARQFPNYSSELNVNALLLGDSALYLCASSLATSRLETGELFFGEGSRLTVL.

This clonotype was picked up many times. The gene calls are TRBV7-6 and TRBJ1-6; 7 positions agree with TRBD1. The CDR3 is 15 residues long. V shed 5 bases, J shed 7 bases, and the junction held 8 bases outside the gene matches. Germline values: CDR1 SGHVS, CDR2 FNYEAQ. In nucleotides, the CDR3 is TGTGCCAGCAGCCCAGACAGGGCATCCAATTCACCCCTCCACTTT. This gives the protein CASSPDRASNSPLHF.

This clonotype was detected many times. V is TRBV6-1 and J is TRBJ2-2; the match to TRBD1 covers 8 bases. The CDR3 has 15 residues. Germline V CDR1 and CDR2: MNHNS, SASEGT. After removal of 7 bases from V and 7 bases from J, the junction contained 11 bases not matched to a gene. The CDR3 here is CASTSSTGENGELFF. The DNA for the CDR3 is TGTGCCAGCACGAGTTCGACAGGGGAAAACGGGGAGCTGTTTTTT.

This clonotype was counted a few times. The CDR3 here is CASTVARPSSGANVLTF. The CDR3 nucleotides are TGCGCCAGCACTGTAGCCCGCCCAAGCTCTGGGGCCAACGTCCTGACTTTC. The J gene is TRBJ2-6, the V gene TRBV5-1; D is ambiguous. V gave up 6 bases and J gave up 0 bases, with 16 bases separating them. Germline V gives CDR1 SGHRS, CDR2 YFSETQ. The CDR3 spans 17 residues. Based on the CDR3 plus reference TRBV5-1 and TRBJ2-6, the full variable domain is KAGVTQTPRYLIKTRGQQVTLSCSPISGHRSVSWYQQTPGQGLQFLFEYFSETQRNKGNFPGRFSGRQFSNSRSEMNVSTLELGDSALYLCASTVARPSSGANVLTFGAGSRLTVL.

This clonotype was observed a handful of times. V gene TRBV12-3 or TRBV12-4 combines with J gene TRBJ1-5; D ambiguous. V lost 6 bases and J lost 4, with 16 bases in between. CDR3 size: 15 residues. The CDR3 DNA sequence: TGTGCCAGCAGCCCGGTGATTGGCTCTAATCAGCCCCAGCATTTT. Its translation: CASSPVIGSNQPQHF.

The V gene is TRBV20-1, the J gene TRBJ1-1; D is undetermined. CDR1 and CDR2 from the germline V gene are DFQATT and SNEGSKA (reference sequence). CDR3 length equals 12 residues. The germline V and J ends were trimmed by 3 bases and 5 bases, with 10 bases remaining between them. The CDR3 here is CSARETGTEAFF. The DNA for the CDR3 is TGCAGTGCTAGGGAAACGGGGACTGAAGCTTTCTTT.

Ten or more counts support this clonotype. V gene TRBV12-3 or TRBV12-4 combines with J gene TRBJ2-4, with D perhaps given as TRBD1 or TRBD2 (6 bases each). CDR3 length: 13 residues. Trimming took off 5 bases at V and 6 bases at J, with 11 bases between the two ends. Here the CDR3 reads CASSRGPGNIQYF. The CDR3 region has the DNA TGTGCCAGCAGTCGGGGGCCGGGAAACATTCAGTACTTC.

The rearrangement uses TRBV3-1 and TRBJ2-1; 8 bases are shared with TRBD2. V dropped 4 bases and J dropped 6; count of bases not matched to a gene: 14. The germline V gene has CDR1 LGHDT and CDR2 YNNKEL (reference sequence). CDR3 length equals 17 residues. The CDR3 loop reads CASSRSLAGIGSNEQFF. Written as DNA, the CDR3 is TGTGCCAGCAGCCGGAGCCTAGCGGGCATAGGATCCAATGAGCAGTTCTTC.